These 17 T cell receptor beta chains share one sample of origin, sequenced in a study of T cells after yellow fever vaccination. TCRdb ran MiXCR on the 5' RACE reads and lists one entry per CDR3 protein. The sample carries just under 600,000 distinct CDR3 sequences, less than 15% recorded once. The starting material was PBMCs, obtained on the day of the yellow fever booster vaccination. These receptors originate from a man between 25 and 39 years old who received the YFV17D yellow fever vaccine.

This sequence joins TRBV12-3 or TRBV12-4 and TRBJ2-7; 7 nucleotides match TRBD1. Germline trimming cut 3 bases from V and 3 bases from J; bases unmatched to any gene: 5. CDR3 length equals 14 residues. CDR3 DNA: TGTGCCAGCAGTTTTTTTACAGGGGACTACGAGCAGTACTTC. Protein sequence: CASSFFTGDYEQYF.

This clonotype was observed at least ten times. This sequence joins TRBV7-9 and TRBJ2-3; D is undetermined. V lost 1 base to trimming and J lost 0 bases, with 5 bases between them. The germline V gene encodes CDR1 SEHNR and CDR2 FQNEAQ (reference sequence). CDR3 length: 14 amino acids. CDR3 amino acids: CASSLGPSTDTQYF. The CDR3 bases are TGTGCCAGCAGCTTAGGGCCCAGCACAGATACGCAGTATTTT.

This clonotype was detected ten times or more. The V gene is TRBV7-9, the J gene TRBJ1-1; TRBD1 is a possible D gene (5 bases). Trimming left V 9 bases short and J 1 base short, with 9 bases between. CDR3 length equals 12 residues. CDR1 is SEHNR and CDR2 is FQNEAQ in the germline V gene (reference sequence). CDR3 DNA sequence: TGTGCCAGTGGGGCGGAGAACACTGAAGCTTTCTTT. The encoded protein is CASGAENTEAFF. Based on the CDR3 plus reference TRBV7-9 and TRBJ1-1, the full variable domain is DTGVSQNPRHKITKRGQNVTFRCDPISEHNRLYWYRQTLGQGPEFLTYFQNEAQLEKSRLLSDRFSAERPKGSFSTLEIQRTEQGDSAMYLCASGAENTEAFFGQGTRLTVV.

V and J are TRBV6-5 and TRBJ1-4; possibly TRBD1 for D (6 bases). CDR3 length: 16 amino acids. Trimming left V 3 bases short and J 5 bases short, with 16 bases between. Germline CDR1 MNHEY, CDR2 SVGAGI. The CDR3 protein is CASSYPHGTPNEKLFF. CDR3 bases: TGTGCCAGCAGTTATCCCCACGGGACACCGAATGAAAAACTGTTTTTT.

This clonotype has just a few counts. This chain connects TRBV20-1 to TRBJ1-1; tentatively, D is TRBD1 (5 bases). Germline V CDR1 and CDR2: DFQATT, SNEGSKA (reference sequence). The CDR3 totals 14 residues. With 1 base removed from V and 0 bases from J, the gap between germline ends came to 9 bases. CDR3 protein: CSARAGAVNTEAFF. CDR3 sequence (DNA): TGCAGTGCTAGAGCTGGGGCGGTGAACACTGAAGCTTTCTTT.

V and J are TRBV7-6 and TRBJ2-2; TRBD2 matches 8 bases. The germline V gene has CDR1 SGHVS and CDR2 FNYEAQ. J lost 5 bases, V lost 7 bases, and 15 bases had no gene match. The CDR3 is 17 residues long. DNA for the CDR3: TGTGCCAGCACCCGGACAGAAACAGCGGGAGTTACCGGGGAGCTGTTTTTT. This encodes CASTRTETAGVTGELFF. Drawing the rest from reference TRBV7-6 and TRBJ2-2, the complete variable domain is GAGVSQSPRYKVTKRGQDVALRCDPISGHVSLYWYRQALGQGPEFLTYFNYEAQQDKSGLPNDRFSAERPEGSISTLTIQRTEQRDSAMYRCASTRTETAGVTGELFFGEGSRLTVL.

The rearrangement uses TRBV7-2 and TRBJ1-1; TRBD1 is a possible D gene (6 bases). Germline CDR1 reads SGHTA; CDR2 reads FQGNSA. The germline V and J ends were trimmed by 5 bases and 2 bases, with 12 bases remaining between them. The CDR3 length is 14 residues. The CDR3 DNA follows: TGTGCCAGCAGCGAGGACAGCCTAAACACTGAAGCTTTCTTT. It translates to CASSEDSLNTEAFF.

This clonotype has a handful of counts. This sequence joins TRBV28 and TRBJ2-7, with 10 positions matching TRBD2. Losses at the gene ends were 3 bases for V and 4 bases for J; bases not matched to a gene: 3. This CDR3 spans 14 amino acids. Germline V gene data show CDR1 as MDHEN and CDR2 as SYDVKM. In DNA form, the CDR3 reads TGTGCCAGCAGTTTGGTTAGCGGGAGGTACGAGCAGTACTTC. Encoded protein: CASSLVSGRYEQYF.

CDR3 DNA: TGTGCCAGCAGCCCTGGACACCGTTCACCCCTCCACTTT. It yields the protein CASSPGHRSPLHF. V usage is TRBV7-2 and J usage is TRBJ1-6, with a tentative D call TRBD1 (5 bases). Germline V gene sequence: CDR1 SGHTA, CDR2 FQGNSA. V lost 5 bases to trimming and J lost 9 bases, with 11 bases between them. This CDR3 is 13 amino acids long.

This clonotype has a handful of counts. The chain is built from TRBV27 and TRBJ2-1; 8 bases fit TRBD2. The CDR3 runs 15 residues. With 3 bases clipped from V and 9 bases from J, the junction kept 10 bases outside the gene matches. Per the germline V gene, CDR1 is MNHEY and CDR2 is SMNVEV (reference sequence). Here the CDR3 reads CASSFLASGLGEQFF. The CDR3 DNA sequence: TGTGCCAGCAGTTTCCTGGCTAGCGGGTTAGGTGAGCAGTTCTTC.

This clonotype was seen a handful of times. The rearrangement joins TRBV7-2 to TRBJ2-1; D possibly corresponds to TRBD2 (7 bases). Germline loops: CDR1 SGHTA, CDR2 FQGNSA. The CDR3 extends over 13 amino acids. With 5 bases removed from V and 9 bases from J, the gap between germline ends came to 14 bases. The CDR3 spells CASSQGRVGEQFF. The CDR3 region has the DNA TGTGCCAGCAGCCAGGGGAGGGTTGGTGAGCAGTTCTTC.

The chain carries TRBV11-2 and TRBJ2-1; TRBD1 agrees at 7 bases. Germline CDR1 is SGHAT and CDR2 is FQNNGV. J lost 7 bases, V lost 6 bases, and 15 bases had no gene match. The CDR3 runs to 16 residues. CDR3 loop: CASRYKVGQPTNEQFF. For the CDR3, the DNA is TGTGCCAGCAGATACAAAGTGGGACAGCCGACTAATGAGCAGTTCTTC.

This clonotype was recorded a few times. The chain carries TRBV6-2 or TRBV6-3 and TRBJ1-5, with D unclear. The CDR3 contains 15 residues. V was pared by 6 bases and J by 4 bases, with 16 bases between. Per the germline V gene, CDR1 is MNHEY and CDR2 is SVGEGT. Here the CDR3 DNA reads TGTGCCAGCAGGTGGACGTGGGGTGCGAATCAGCCCCAGCATTTT. It encodes CASRWTWGANQPQHF.

This clonotype has a handful of counts. The chain is built from TRBV5-1 and TRBJ2-7; D gene uncertain. V shed 0 bases and J shed 10 bases, with 8 bases lying between them. The CDR3 has 11 residues. The germline CDR1 and CDR2 sequences are SGHRS and YFSETQ. Here the CDR3 reads CASSLDRKQYF. The CDR3 bases are TGCGCCAGCAGCTTGGATCGCAAACAGTACTTC.

The chain recombines TRBV6-2 or TRBV6-3 with TRBJ2-7; D perhaps matches TRBD2 (5 bases). V was shortened by 4 bases and J by 2 bases, with 15 bases between the two germline ends. The CDR3 sequence is 15 residues long. Germline CDR1 is MNHEY and CDR2 is SVGEGT. CDR3 amino acids: CASSCGQMNPYEQYF. The CDR3, as DNA: TGTGCCAGCAGTTGCGGGCAGATGAACCCCTACGAGCAGTACTTC.

The rearrangement links TRBV28 to TRBJ2-1; D remains ambiguous. Per germline, CDR1 MDHEN and CDR2 SYDVKM. Trimming left V 6 bases short and J 0 bases short, with 15 bases between. The CDR3 is 16 amino acids. The CDR3, as DNA: TGTGCCAGCAGCGATGACTGGAGAAGCTCCTACAATGAGCAGTTCTTC. This gives the protein CASSDDWRSSYNEQFF. Combining the CDR3 with reference TRBV28 and TRBJ2-1 gives the whole variable domain DVKVTQSSRYLVKRTGEKVFLECVQDMDHENMFWYRQDPGLGLRLIYFSYDVKMKEKGDIPEGYSVSREKKERFSLILESASTNQTSMYLCASSDDWRSSYNEQFFGPGTRLTVL.

This clonotype was recorded many times. The chain joins TRBV6-5 to TRBJ2-7; TRBD2 aligns across 7 bases. Germline V lookup: CDR1 MNHEY, CDR2 SVGAGI. This CDR3 is 12 amino acids long. V gave up 6 bases and J gave up 6 bases; unmatched junction bases: 5. CDR3 sequence (DNA): TGTGCCAGCAGAACTCGGGGGGTCGAGCAGTACTTC. Protein sequence: CASRTRGVEQYF.